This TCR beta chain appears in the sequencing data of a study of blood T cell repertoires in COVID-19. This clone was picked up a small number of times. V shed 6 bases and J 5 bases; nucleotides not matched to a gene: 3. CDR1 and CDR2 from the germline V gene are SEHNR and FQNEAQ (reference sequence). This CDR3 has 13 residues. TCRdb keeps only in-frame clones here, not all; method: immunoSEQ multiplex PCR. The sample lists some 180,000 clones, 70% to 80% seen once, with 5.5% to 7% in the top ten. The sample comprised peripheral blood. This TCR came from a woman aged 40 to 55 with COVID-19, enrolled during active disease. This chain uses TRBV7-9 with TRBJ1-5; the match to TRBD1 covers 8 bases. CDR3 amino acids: CASSQQGDQPQHF. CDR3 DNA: TGTGCCAGCAGTCAACAGGGGGATCAGCCCCAGCATTTT.